Following are 17 T cell receptor beta chains from one sample sequenced in a study of blood T cell repertoires in COVID-19. Measured with immunoSEQ multiplex PCR; TCRdb has only the in-frame clones, and not every one. In the table there are approximately 430,000 clones, 70% to 90% of which are singletons. Source material: peripheral blood. The receptors originated from a woman aged 25 to 39 with active or convalescent COVID-19.

The chain employs TRBV6-5 and TRBJ1-5, with TRBD1 as a possible D gene (6 bases). The CDR3 spans 14 residues. Trimming shortened V by 9 bases and J by 9 bases, and 21 bases separated the two germline ends. From germline, CDR1 is MNHEY and CDR2 SVGAGI. This chain's CDR3 is CASKMNRAPLPQHF. CDR3 in DNA: TGTGCCAGTAAAATGAACAGGGCCCCATTGCCCCAGCATTTT.

This chain joins TRBV25-1 and TRBJ1-2; D uncertain. With 1 base removed from V and 8 bases from J, the gap between germline ends came to 5 bases. The length of the CDR3 is 11 residues. Germline V gives CDR1 MGHDK, CDR2 SYGVNS. CDR3 region: CASSEFGGYTF. As DNA, the CDR3 is TGTGCCAGCAGTGAATTCGGGGGCTACACCTTC.

The chain uses TRBV12-5 and TRBJ2-1, with 8 nucleotides matching TRBD1. V was pared by 4 bases and J by 4 bases, with 3 bases of the junction left unmatched. The CDR3 spans 14 residues. The germline gives CDR1 LGHNT, CDR2 FRNRAP. The CDR3 nucleotides are TGTGCTAGTGGTTCTGGACAGGGTTACAATGAGCAGTTCTTC. This encodes CASGSGQGYNEQFF.

The genes are TRBV5-6 and TRBJ1-5, with D possibly being TRBD1 (5 bases). V was pared by 2 bases and J by 4 bases, with 10 bases between. CDR1 SGHDT and CDR2 YYEEEE come from the germline V gene. The CDR3 loop spans 14 amino acids. The CDR3 loop reads CASSFSAGNQPQHF. In DNA form, the CDR3 reads TGTGCCAGCAGCTTCTCCGCAGGGAATCAGCCCCAGCATTTT. The full variable domain, in which reference TRBV5-6 and TRBJ1-5 provide the parts outside the CDR3, is DAGVTQSPTHLIKTRGQQVTLRCSPKSGHDTVSWYQQALGQGPQFIFQYYEEEERQRGNFPDRFSGHQFPNYSSELNVNALLLGDSALYLCASSFSAGNQPQHFGDGTRLSIL.

The rearrangement uses TRBV28 and TRBJ1-2, with 7 bases aligning to TRBD1. In germline, CDR1 is MDHEN, CDR2 SYDVKM. The trim removed 6 bases at V and 3 bases at J, leaving 4 bases unmatched. The CDR3 consists of 13 residues. CDR3 region: CASRRQGDYGYTF. In nucleotides, the CDR3 is TGTGCCAGCAGGCGACAGGGAGACTATGGCTACACCTTC.

The rearrangement links TRBV6-6 to TRBJ1-2; unclear D gene. V gave up 0 bases and J gave up 8 bases, with 10 bases separating them. Germline V gene sequence: CDR1 MNHNY, CDR2 SVGAGI (reference sequence). CDR3 length: 13 residues. The CDR3: CASSYSGDIGYTF. The CDR3 DNA follows: TGTGCCAGCAGTTACTCCGGGGATATCGGCTACACCTTC.

The chain couples TRBV5-1 to TRBJ2-3; D unresolved. The length of the CDR3 is 13 residues. Deletions cut 4 bases from V and 4 bases from J, with 10 bases between. Germline V gene lookup returns CDR1 SGHRS and CDR2 YFSETQ. The CDR3 here is CASSRQDADTQYF. The CDR3 bases are TGCGCCAGCAGCCGGCAGGATGCAGATACGCAGTATTTT.

V and J are TRBV5-4 and TRBJ2-7; 8 bases agree with TRBD2. Trimming at V came to 0 bases and at J to 5 bases, leaving 7 bases not matched to a gene. The germline V gene encodes CDR1 SGHNT and CDR2 YYREEE (reference sequence). This CDR3 is built from 15 residues. The chain's CDR3 is CASSLDSGDVDEQYF. CDR3 coding DNA: TGTGCCAGCAGCTTGGATAGCGGGGACGTTGACGAGCAGTACTTC. Variable domain in full (rest from reference TRBV5-4 and TRBJ2-7): ETGVTQSPTHLIKTRGQQVTLRCSSQSGHNTVSWYQQALGQGPQFIFQYYREEENGRGNFPPRFSGLQFPNYSSELNVNALELDDSALYLCASSLDSGDVDEQYFGPGTRLTVT.

The chain carries TRBV19 and TRBJ1-5, with 9 bases matching TRBD1. Germline lookup yields CDR1 LNHDA and CDR2 SQIVND (reference sequence). The CDR3 spans 16 residues. The J segment lost 1 base and the V segment lost 6 bases, leaving 7 bases of the junction unmatched. This CDR3 is CASSAKGTGSNQPQHF. The DNA of the CDR3 is TGTGCCAGTAGCGCTAAGGGGACAGGGAGCAATCAGCCCCAGCATTTT.

The V and J genes are TRBV19 and TRBJ2-2; maybe TRBD2 (7 bases). CDR3 length: 15 residues. Germline V gene data show CDR1 as LNHDA and CDR2 as SQIVND (reference sequence). The V end was cut by 7 bases, the J end by 2 bases, with 14 bases between. The CDR3 loop is CASKIGGRNTGELFF. The CDR3 DNA reads TGTGCCAGTAAGATCGGGGGGCGAAACACCGGGGAGCTGTTTTTT.

The chain is built from TRBV6-4 and TRBJ2-2; 12 bases align to TRBD1. CDR1 MRHNA and CDR2 SNTAGT come from the germline V gene. The V gene end was trimmed by 4 bases and the J gene end by 3 bases; junction bases not matched to a gene: 9. The CDR3 runs to 18 residues. The chain's CDR3 is CASSGSGTGGVHTGELFF. For the CDR3, the DNA is TGTGCCAGCAGTGGATCCGGGACAGGGGGCGTACACACCGGGGAGCTGTTTTTT.

This chain joins TRBV11-2 and TRBJ2-1; tentative D call: TRBD2 (5 bases). The V end lost 0 bases, the J end lost 12 bases, and 15 bases lay between the germline ends. The germline gives CDR1 SGHAT, CDR2 FQNNGV. The CDR3 has 14 amino acids. CDR3 nucleotide sequence: TGTGCCAGCAGCTTAGATAGGCTAGCTCGGTTGCAGTTCTTC. Its translation is CASSLDRLARLQFF.

V and J are TRBV11-3 and TRBJ1-1, with D uncertain. Germline lookup yields CDR1 SGHNT and CDR2 YENEEA. V was shortened by 5 bases and J by 3 bases, with 10 bases between the two germline ends. The CDR3 is 13 amino acids. DNA for the CDR3: TGTGCCAGCAGCCTGTCGAGAGACACTGAAGCTTTCTTT. As protein: CASSLSRDTEAFF.

This clone has a single count. V is TRBV10-2 and J is TRBJ1-2, with D uncertain. Germline CDR1 reads WSHSY; CDR2 reads SAAADI. CDR3 length: 14 residues. Trimming stripped 6 bases from V and 2 bases from J, with 13 bases between. The CDR3: CASRNRTGNYGYTF. CDR3 nucleotides: TGCGCCAGCAGGAACCGGACTGGGAACTATGGCTACACCTTC.

The chain recombines TRBV18 with TRBJ1-5; a weak D match, TRBD1 (6 bases). Germline V gene data show CDR1 as KGHSH and CDR2 as LQKENI. Trimming removed 5 bases at V and 7 bases at J, with 18 bases between. The CDR3 has 15 amino acids. The CDR3 DNA follows: TGTGCCAGCTCAGCCTCAGGGGCTTCAGGACAGCCCCAGCATTTT. This gives the protein CASSASGASGQPQHF.

The chain recombines TRBV4-2 with TRBJ2-1; 12 bases line up with TRBD2. The CDR3 has 17 amino acids. Per the germline V gene, CDR1 is LGHNA and CDR2 is YNFKEQ. V shed 0 bases, J shed 8 bases, and the junction held 8 bases outside the gene matches. The DNA of the CDR3 is TGTGCCAGCAGCCAAGAAACTAGCGGGGGGCCGAGGCATGAGCAGTTCTTC. Protein product: CASSQETSGGPRHEQFF.

Only a few counts were recorded for this clone. V and J are TRBV7-9 and TRBJ1-3, with D uncertain. Germline lookup yields CDR1 SEHNR and CDR2 FQNEAQ (reference sequence). The CDR3 length is 18 residues. Trimming removed 5 bases at V and 0 bases at J, with 20 bases between. Here the CDR3 DNA reads TGTGCCAGCAGCCCCCGATTTGTAGGTCCTAGCTCTGGAAACACCATATATTTT. This translates into CASSPRFVGPSSGNTIYF.